The clone carrying this TCR beta chain was seen a handful of times. Germline V gene sequence: CDR1 SQVTM, CDR2 ANQGSEA. The CDR3 spans 13 residues. Trimming pared 7 bases from V and 1 base from J, leaving 11 bases between. Some clones are missing from TCRdb's copy, which holds only in-frame ones; the method was immunoSEQ multiplex PCR. The sample consists of fewer than 200,000 clones, approximately 80% of them appearing once. This entry comes from a study of blood T cell repertoires in COVID-19. Study information: T cells, B-cell-depleted T cells, or PBMCs supplied cDNA or gDNA.

Participant ages covered 18 to 89 years across 24 US areas. Clinical history as reported by participants underpinned cohort assignment. Recovery meant two consecutive negative NP/OP PCR tests, professional clearance, or resolved symptoms. The clonotype comes from a man aged 45-60 years who had recovered from COVID-19. Material: PBMCs or T cells enriched from blood (not recorded which). The V and J genes are TRBV29-1 and TRBJ1-5, with D perhaps matching TRBD1 (5 bases). This CDR3 reads CSGSRGSNQPQHF. CDR3 in DNA: TGCAGCGGAAGCCGGGGGAGCAATCAGCCCCAGCATTTT.